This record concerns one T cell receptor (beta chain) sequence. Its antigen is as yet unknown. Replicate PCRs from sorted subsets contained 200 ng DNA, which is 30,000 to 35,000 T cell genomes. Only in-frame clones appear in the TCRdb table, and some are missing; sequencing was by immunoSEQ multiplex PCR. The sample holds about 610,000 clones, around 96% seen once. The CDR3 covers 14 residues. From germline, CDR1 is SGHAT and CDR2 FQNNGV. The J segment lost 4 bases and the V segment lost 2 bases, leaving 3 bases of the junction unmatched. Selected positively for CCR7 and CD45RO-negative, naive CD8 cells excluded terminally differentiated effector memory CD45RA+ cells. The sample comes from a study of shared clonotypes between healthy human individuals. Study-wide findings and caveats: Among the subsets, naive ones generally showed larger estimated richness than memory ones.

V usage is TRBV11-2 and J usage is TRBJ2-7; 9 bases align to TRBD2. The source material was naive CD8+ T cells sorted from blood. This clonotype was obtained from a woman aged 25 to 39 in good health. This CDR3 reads CASSLSSGRYEQYF. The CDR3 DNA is TGTGCCAGCAGCTTATCCAGCGGGAGGTACGAGCAGTACTTC.